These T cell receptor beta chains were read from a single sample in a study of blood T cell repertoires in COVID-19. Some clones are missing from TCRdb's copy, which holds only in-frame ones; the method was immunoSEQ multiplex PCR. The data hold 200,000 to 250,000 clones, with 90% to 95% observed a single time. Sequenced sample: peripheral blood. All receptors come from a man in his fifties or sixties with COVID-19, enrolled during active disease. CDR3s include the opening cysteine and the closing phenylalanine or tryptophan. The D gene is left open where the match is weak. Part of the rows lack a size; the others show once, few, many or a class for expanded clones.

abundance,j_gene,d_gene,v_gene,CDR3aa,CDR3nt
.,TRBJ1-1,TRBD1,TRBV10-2,CASRPGQGRLKTEAFF,TGCGCCAGCAGACCCGGACAGGGGAGGTTGAAAACTGAAGCTTTCTTT
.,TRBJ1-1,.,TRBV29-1,CSVDRGRGTEAFF,TGCAGCGTTGATCGAGGGCGCGGCACTGAAGCTTTCTTT
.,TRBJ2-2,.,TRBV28,CASSDPRGTTGELFF,TGTGCCAGCAGCGACCCCAGGGGCACCACCGGGGAGCTGTTTTTT
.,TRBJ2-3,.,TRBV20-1,CSRLSLDTQYF,TGCAGTCGATTGAGCCTCGATACGCAGTATTTT
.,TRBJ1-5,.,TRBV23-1,CASSQGGGGCQPQHF,TGCGCCAGCAGTCAGGGGGGCGGGGGCTGTCAGCCCCAGCATTTT
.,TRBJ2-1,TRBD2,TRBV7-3,CASSLGLAGGSYNEQFF,TGTGCCAGCAGCTTGGGGCTAGCGGGAGGGTCCTACAATGAGCAGTTCTTC
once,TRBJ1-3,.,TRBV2,CASSDDSGSGNTIYF,TGTGCCAGCAGTGACGATTCGGGCTCTGGAAACACCATATATTTT
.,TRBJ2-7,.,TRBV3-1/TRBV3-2,CASSQRATGGMSYEQYF,TGTGCCAGCAGCCAACGAGCGACTGGCGGGATGTCGTACGAGCAGTACTTC
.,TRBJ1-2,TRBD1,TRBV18,CASSAGTVNYGYTF,TGTGCCAGCTCAGCCGGGACAGTCAACTATGGCTACACCTTC
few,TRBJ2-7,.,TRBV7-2,CASSSTIYEQYF,TGTGCCAGCAGCTCGACTATTTACGAGCAGTACTTC
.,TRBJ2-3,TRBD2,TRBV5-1,CASSLGLAGSGADTQYF,TGCGCCAGCAGCTTGGGACTAGCGGGAAGTGGGGCAGATACGCAGTATTTT
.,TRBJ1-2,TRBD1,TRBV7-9,CASSLTGRGGYTF,TGTGCCAGCAGCCTGACAGGGCGGGGTGGCTACACCTTC
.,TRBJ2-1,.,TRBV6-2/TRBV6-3,CASSYRRDSYNEQFF,TGTGCCAGCAGTTATAGGCGGGACTCCTACAATGAGCAGTTCTTC
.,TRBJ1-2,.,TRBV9,CASSAVQGPGGYTF,TGTGCCAGCAGCGCAGTACAGGGCCCGGGCGGCTACACCTTC
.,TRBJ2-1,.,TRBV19,CASSRPQYNEQFF,TGTGCCAGTAGTAGGCCCCAATACAATGAGCAGTTCTTC
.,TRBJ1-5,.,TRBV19,CASSHSGGRTNQPQHF,TGTGCCAGTAGCCACTCGGGGGGGCGGACAAATCAGCCCCAGCATTTT
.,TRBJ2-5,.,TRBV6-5,CASMPGQETQYF,TGTGCCAGCATGCCGGGCCAAGAGACCCAGTACTTC
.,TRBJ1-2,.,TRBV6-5,CASSYLNGGGYTF,TGTGCCAGCAGTTACCTTAACGGGGGTGGCTACACCTTC
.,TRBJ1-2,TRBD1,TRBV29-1,CSDSGQGNSGYTF,TGCAGCGATTCCGGACAGGGAAATTCTGGCTACACCTTC
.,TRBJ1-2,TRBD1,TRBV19,CASSLTPGQGNYGYTF,TGTGCCAGTAGCCTAACTCCGGGACAGGGGAACTATGGCTACACCTTC
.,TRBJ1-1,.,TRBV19,CASSIDLNTEAFF,TGTGCCAGTAGTATAGACTTAAACACTGAAGCTTTCTTT
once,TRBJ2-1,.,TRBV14,CASSPSTLQNEQFF,TGTGCCAGCAGCCCATCTACTCTACAGAATGAGCAGTTCTTC